The 7 T cell receptor beta chains in this list originate from one sample, sequenced in a study of control samples from healthy donors and cancer patients. Generated by immunoSEQ multiplex PCR, the TCRdb table keeps only in-frame clones and is missing some. The sample holds around 18,000 clones; around 83% are singletons and the top ten take roughly 10%. The sequencing sample was made of PBMCs. These TCRs come from a woman aged 70-85 years with colorectal cancer.

CDR3 residues: CASSRSGGTYNEQFF. As DNA, the CDR3 is TGCGCCAGCAGCCGGAGCGGGGGAACATACAATGAGCAGTTCTTC. The chain joins TRBV5-1 to TRBJ2-1; 8 bases are a match to TRBD2. Germline values: CDR1 SGHRS, CDR2 YFSETQ. The CDR3 covers 15 residues. V lost 4 bases to trimming and J lost 4 bases; unmatched junction nucleotides: 7.

The chain combines TRBV14 with TRBJ2-6; D gene ambiguous. The CDR3 runs 15 residues. Germline V CDR1 and CDR2: SGHDN, FVKESK. With 1 base removed from V and 2 bases from J, the gap between germline ends came to 6 bases. CDR3 amino acids: CASSQVGAGANVLTF. In nucleotides, the CDR3 is TGTGCCAGCAGCCAAGTTGGGGCTGGGGCCAACGTCCTGACTTTC. The full variable domain, rest sourced from reference TRBV14 and TRBJ2-6, is EAGVTQFPSHSVIEKGQTVTLRCDPISGHDNLYWYRRVMGKEIKFLLHFVKESKQDESGMPNNRFLAERTGGTYSTLKVQPAELEDSGVYFCASSQVGAGANVLTFGAGSRLTVL.

The chain carries TRBV19 and TRBJ2-2, with TRBD1 identical over 10 bases. The germline gives CDR1 LNHDA, CDR2 SQIVND (reference sequence). Trimming cost V 5 bases and J 9 bases; bases outside gene matches: 12. This CDR3 has 16 amino acids. CDR3 amino acids: CASSFDRGPVLWELFF. CDR3 DNA sequence: TGTGCCAGTAGTTTTGACAGGGGGCCGGTTTTATGGGAGCTGTTTTTT.

This clone was seen once. The chain links TRBV21-1 to TRBJ2-2; the table's D gene call, TRBD1, was not cross checked with the DNA. TRBV21-1 is marked as a pseudogene. There are 16 residues in the CDR3. CDR3 sequence (DNA): TGTGCCAGCAGCAAACGCGACAGGGAAAAACACGGGGAGCTGTTTTTT. Its translation: CASSKRDREKHGELFF.

This CDR3 reads CAWSVLGEGLPYGYTF. The CDR3 bases are TGTGCCTGGAGTGTCCTTGGGGAGGGGCTACCCTATGGCTACACCTTC. This chain links TRBV30 with TRBJ1-2; TRBD1 might be the D (5 bases). Germline values: CDR1 GTSNPN, CDR2 SVGIG (reference sequence). The CDR3 length is 16 residues. With 0 bases removed from V and 4 bases from J, the gap between germline ends came to 18 bases. Looking up the rest from reference TRBV30 and TRBJ1-2 gives the full variable domain: SQTIHQWPATLVQPVGSPLSLECTVEGTSNPNLYWYRQAAGRGLQLLFYSVGIGQISSEVPQNLSASRPQDRQFILSSKKLLLSDSGFYLCAWSVLGEGLPYGYTFGSGTRLTVV.

The chain employs TRBV7-8 and TRBJ1-4, with D uncertain. CDR3 length equals 11 residues. V lost 5 bases, J lost 5 bases, and 3 bases lay in between. Looked up from germline, CDR1 is SGHVS and CDR2 is FQNEAQ. The CDR3 nucleotides are TGTGCCAGCAGCCGCAATGAAAAACTGTTTTTT. Translating it yields CASSRNEKLFF.

The chain employs TRBV7-2 and TRBJ1-5, with 9 bases aligning to TRBD1. The CDR3 is 16 residues long. Germline V gene data show CDR1 as SGHTA and CDR2 as FQGNSA. J was trimmed by 6 bases and V by 2 bases; bases with no gene match: 8. The CDR3 sequence is CASSLTGTGTGQPQHF. Written as DNA, the CDR3 is TGTGCCAGCAGCTTAACCGGGACAGGGACGGGTCAGCCCCAGCATTTT.